One sample yielded the 10 T cell receptor beta chains listed below, sequenced in a study of CD8 T cells in ankylosing spondylitis. TCRdb ran MiXCR on the 5' RACE reads and lists one entry per CDR3 protein. The sample records 40,000 to 50,000 distinct CDR3 sequences, less than 3% being singletons. Source material: blood, either unsorted or a sorted T cell fraction (not recorded which). These receptor sequences come from a male donor with ankylosing spondylitis or in good health (not recorded which).

This clonotype was counted ten times or more. This sequence joins TRBV9 and TRBJ2-2; maybe TRBD1 (6 bases). V was shortened by 1 base and J by 0 bases, with 10 bases between the two germline ends. The CDR3 spans 16 residues. From germline, CDR1 is SGDLS and CDR2 YYNGEE. The CDR3 nucleotides read TGTGCCAGCAGCGTACAGGGGAAGACGAACACCGGGGAGCTGTTTTTT. Its translation is CASSVQGKTNTGELFF.

This clonotype appeared many times. The chain joins TRBV9 to TRBJ2-1; D is ambiguous. The CDR3 length is 13 residues. Germline CDR1 SGDLS, CDR2 YYNGEE. Trimming pared 0 bases from V and 3 bases from J, leaving 4 bases between. CDR3 sequence: CASSVANYNEQFF. Here the CDR3 DNA reads TGTGCCAGCAGCGTAGCGAACTACAATGAGCAGTTCTTC.

This clonotype was picked up many times. The chain uses TRBV9 and TRBJ2-7; 10 bases are shared with TRBD2. CDR1 is SGDLS and CDR2 is YYNGEE in the germline V gene. With V trimmed by 2 bases and J by 3 bases, 5 bases remained unmatched. This CDR3 is 15 amino acids long. CDR3 protein: CASSVTSGADYEQYF. DNA of the CDR3: TGTGCCAGCAGCGTCACTAGCGGGGCGGACTACGAGCAGTACTTC.

This clonotype was recorded at least ten times. The rearrangement uses TRBV9 and TRBJ2-1; D uncertain. This CDR3 is 12 amino acids long. Trimming took off 3 bases at V and 10 bases at J, with 11 bases between the two ends. Germline CDR1 is SGDLS and CDR2 is YYNGEE. CDR3 DNA sequence: TGTGCCAGCAGCGCCTCTATTGGAGAGCAGTTCTTC. As protein: CASSASIGEQFF. Based on the CDR3 plus reference TRBV9 and TRBJ2-1, the full variable domain is DSGVTQTPKHLITATGQRVTLRCSPRSGDLSVYWYQQSLDQGLQFLIQYYNGEERAKGNILERFSAQQFPDLHSELNLSSLELGDSALYFCASSASIGEQFFGPGTRLTVL.

In this sample, this clonotype turned up many times. The genes are TRBV9 and TRBJ2-7; possible D gene TRBD1, 5 bases. Germline assignment: CDR1 SGDLS and CDR2 YYNGEE. The CDR3 contains 15 residues. Trimming removed 0 bases at V and 2 bases at J, with 12 bases between. CDR3 in DNA: TGTGCCAGCAGCGTAGTACAGGCCCCGGCCTACGAGCAGTACTTC. It specifies CASSVVQAPAYEQYF.

This clonotype was detected ten times or more. The chain has TRBV9 and TRBJ1-6, with 8 bases lining up with TRBD1. There are 16 residues in the CDR3. Germline-derived CDR1 and CDR2 are SGDLS and YYNGEE. Trimming cost V 4 bases and J 7 bases; bases outside gene matches: 10. The CDR3 region is CASSLRTGIENSPLHF. As DNA, the CDR3 is TGTGCCAGCAGCCTAAGGACAGGGATAGAAAATTCACCCCTCCACTTT.

This clonotype was detected ten times or more. The chain has TRBV9 and TRBJ2-1; D is ambiguous. CDR3 length equals 15 residues. Germline V gene sequence: CDR1 SGDLS, CDR2 YYNGEE. V lost 4 bases and J lost 0, with 11 bases in between. CDR3 bases: TGTGCCAGCAGCCCTGGCCAAGGCTCCTACAATGAGCAGTTCTTC. It yields the protein CASSPGQGSYNEQFF.

This clonotype came up many times. The chain carries TRBV19 and TRBJ2-1, with TRBD2 matching over 9 bases. V lost 9 bases to trimming and J lost 8 bases; unmatched junction nucleotides: 11. This CDR3 comprises 14 residues. CDR1 is LNHDA, CDR2 SQIVND, per germline (reference sequence). The CDR3 loop reads CARSPAGGPYEQFF. The DNA of the CDR3 is TGTGCCAGGTCCCCCGCGGGAGGGCCTTATGAGCAGTTCTTC.

This clonotype appeared many times. The J gene is TRBJ2-2, the V gene TRBV9, with D perhaps being TRBD1 or TRBD2 (6 bases each). CDR1 SGDLS and CDR2 YYNGEE come from the germline V gene. CDR3 length equals 19 residues. V lost 0 bases and J lost 0, with 18 bases in between. The CDR3 region has the DNA TGTGCCAGCAGCGTAGAATCGGCAGGGGACTTAGCGAACACCGGGGAGCTGTTTTTT. Protein product: CASSVESAGDLANTGELFF.

V usage is TRBV9 and J usage is TRBJ2-1, with D unresolved. Germline-derived CDR1 and CDR2 are SGDLS and YYNGEE. The CDR3 spans 15 residues. V was shortened by 3 bases and J by 10 bases, with 20 bases between the two germline ends. CDR3 sequence reads: CASSAGLVGQREQFF. DNA of the CDR3: TGTGCCAGCAGCGCGGGTCTAGTCGGCCAGAGGGAGCAGTTCTTC.